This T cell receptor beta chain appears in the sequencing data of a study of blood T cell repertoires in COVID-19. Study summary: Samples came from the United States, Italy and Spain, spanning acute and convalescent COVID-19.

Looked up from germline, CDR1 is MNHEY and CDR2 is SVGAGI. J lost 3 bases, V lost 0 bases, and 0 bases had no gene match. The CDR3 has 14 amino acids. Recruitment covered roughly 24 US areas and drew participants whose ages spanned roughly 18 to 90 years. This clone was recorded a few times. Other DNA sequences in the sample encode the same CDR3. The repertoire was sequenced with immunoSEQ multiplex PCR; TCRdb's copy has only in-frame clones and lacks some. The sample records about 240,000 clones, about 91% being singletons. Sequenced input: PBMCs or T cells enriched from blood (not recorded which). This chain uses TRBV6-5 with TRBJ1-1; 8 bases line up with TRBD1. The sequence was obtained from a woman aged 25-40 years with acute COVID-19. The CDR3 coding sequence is TGTGCCAGCAGTTACTCGACAGGGGACACTGAAGCTTTCTTT. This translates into CASSYSTGDTEAFF.